This is a list of T cell receptor beta chains from one sample in a study of T cells in Graves' hyperthyroidism and ophthalmopathy. TCRdb passed the multiplex PCR reads through MiXCR, listing each CDR3 protein once. The sample holds some 800,000 distinct CDR3 sequences, 38% seen once. Source material: blood. The receptors come from a man younger than 35 with Graves' hyperthyroidism. CDR3s include the opening cysteine and the closing phenylalanine or tryptophan. The D gene is left open where the match is weak. Clone sizes are given selectively: once, few, many, or a class where the clone is expanded.

J	V	D	size	DNA	CDR3
TRBJ1-1	TRBV15	TRBD1	once	TGTGCCACCAGCAGAGACCGGGGACAGGGTCCTGAAGCTTTCTTT	CATSRDRGQGPEAFF
TRBJ1-1	TRBV13	TRBD1	few	TGTGCCAGCAGCGTCAACAGGGGAACCATTCATGAAGCTTTCTTT	CASSVNRGTIHEAFF
TRBJ2-5	TRBV9	TRBD1	-	TGTGCCAGCAGCGTAGCCCGGACAGGGGGCTTGGAGACCCAGTACTTC	CASSVARTGGLETQYF
TRBJ2-6	TRBV20-1	-	many	TGCAGTGCTAGAGAGCAAGGGTCCGGGGCCAACGTCCTGACTTTC	CSAREQGSGANVLTF
TRBJ2-5	TRBV2	-	many	TGTGCCAGCAGGGGAGCGTTAGAGACCCAGTACTTC	CASRGALETQYF
TRBJ2-3	TRBV10-3	-	-	TGTGCCATCAGTGAGTCAGCCACAGATACGCAGTATTTT	CAISESATDTQYF
TRBJ1-3	TRBV6-1	-	-	TGTGCCAGCAGTTTTCCAAACTGTCTGGTGTACACCATATATTTT	CASSFPNCLVYTIYF
TRBJ1-2	TRBV29-1	-	-	TGCAGCGTTGACGGGGACGGAGGCTACACCTTC	CSVDGDGGYTF
TRBJ1-5	TRBV10-1	-	many	TGCGCCAGCAGTGCCACGACAGATCAGCCCCAGCATTTT	CASSATTDQPQHF
TRBJ2-7	TRBV25-1	-	many	TGTGCCAGCAGTGATATCTACTTTGGAGCCGAGCAGTACTTC	CASSDIYFGAEQYF
TRBJ1-1	TRBV6-4	-	few	TGTGCCAGCAGTGAATCTAACAGGGTTACCGAAGCTTTCTTT	CASSESNRVTEAFF
TRBJ1-4	TRBV7-2	-	many	TGTGCCAGCAGCTTAGGGGGTGGGGACCGCGCTGAAAAACTGTTTTTT	CASSLGGGDRAEKLFF
TRBJ2-5	TRBV7-3	-	-	TGTGCCAGCCAACAGGGCAGGGACGAGACCCAGTACTTC	CASQQGRDETQYF
TRBJ2-7	TRBV4-1	TRBD2	few	TGCGCCAGCAGCCAAGATCGCGGGAGGGGCTACGAGCAGTACTTC	CASSQDRGRGYEQYF
TRBJ2-7	TRBV7-3	TRBD2	many	TGTGCCAGCAGCCAGGTAGCGGGAGGCTACGAGCAGTACTTC	CASSQVAGGYEQYF
TRBJ2-3	TRBV5-1	-	few	TGCGCCAGCAGCTCGACCCTAGCTGGAGATACGCAGTATTTT	CASSSTLAGDTQYF
TRBJ1-1	TRBV29-1	TRBD1	-	TGCAGCTTGACAGGGATCGCTGAAGCTTTCTTT	CSLTGIAEAFF
TRBJ2-7	TRBV10-3	-	many	TGTGCCACGTGGGACACAGCCTACGAGCAGTACTTC	CATWDTAYEQYF
TRBJ2-7	TRBV4-1	TRBD1	few	TGCGCCAGCAGCCAAGAGTGGACAGGGCCCTACGAGCAGTACTTC	CASSQEWTGPYEQYF
TRBJ2-5	TRBV5-1	-	-	TGCGCCAGCAGCTTGGAGAGGGTACAGGAGACCCAGTACTTC	CASSLERVQETQYF
TRBJ1-2	TRBV5-1	-	-	TGCGCCAGCAGCCTGGGACAACCTAACTATGGCTACACCTTC	CASSLGQPNYGYTF
TRBJ2-5	TRBV7-9	-	-	TGTGCCAGTTCCGACTACCCCCAAGAGACCCAGTACTTC	CASSDYPQETQYF
TRBJ1-5	TRBV7-6	-	-	TGTGCCAGCAGCTTAAACGGGGACGGAAACAATCAGCCCCAGCATTTT	CASSLNGDGNNQPQHF
TRBJ1-2	TRBV9	-	many	TGTGCCAGCAGTGGGACTGGCTACACCTTC	CASSGTGYTF
TRBJ2-2	TRBV5-6	-	-	TGTGCCAGCAGCTTGAACCCCCGGGAGCTGTTTTTT	CASSLNPRELFF
TRBJ1-5	TRBV7-3	-	-	TGTGCCAGCGGTAGCGGGAGTCTAGTAGAAAATCAGCCCCAGCATTTT	CASGSGSLVENQPQHF
TRBJ1-1	TRBV7-9	-	many	TGTGCCAGCAGTGTACATGGGGGTGCTACTGAAGCTTTCTTT	CASSVHGGATEAFF
TRBJ1-2	TRBV15	-	many	TGTGCCACCAGCCCAGACAGCCCCTACGGAGATGGCTACACCTTC	CATSPDSPYGDGYTF
TRBJ1-1	TRBV10-3	-	-	TGTGCCATCGGGCTTGAAGTTGGTTCCGGGGAAGCTTTCTTT	CAIGLEVGSGEAFF
TRBJ2-7	TRBV6-5	TRBD1	-	TGTGCCAGCAGTTACGGGGGGGACAGGGAGGCCGACGAGCAGTACTTC	CASSYGGDREADEQYF
TRBJ2-7	TRBV2	TRBD2	-	TGTGCCAGCAGTTGGACTAGGGCCTACGAGCAGTACTTC	CASSWTRAYEQYF
TRBJ2-7	TRBV19	TRBD2	-	TGTGCCAGTAGTGTAGAGGCTAGCGGAAATTATGAGCAGTACTTC	CASSVEASGNYEQYF
TRBJ2-7	TRBV7-2	TRBD2	-	TGTGCCAGCAGCTTAGTACAGGGGCAGACTAGCGGGGGCTACGAGCAGTACTTC	CASSLVQGQTSGGYEQYF
TRBJ1-1	TRBV6-6	-	-	TGTGCCAGCCACGCAGGACCTGAAGCTTTCTTT	CASHAGPEAFF
TRBJ1-1	TRBV2	-	many	TGTGCCCCCCAGCGCACTGAAGCTTTCTTT	CAPQRTEAFF
TRBJ2-7	TRBV7-9	TRBD2	-	TGTGCCAGCAGCTTCCCGACTAGCGGGAGCCACGAGCAGTACTTC	CASSFPTSGSHEQYF
TRBJ2-7	TRBV2	-	-	TGTGCCAGCAGTGAAGGGTGGGCAGGGGCACAGTACGAGCAGTACTTC	CASSEGWAGAQYEQYF
TRBJ1-6	TRBV6-6	-	few	TGTGCCAGCAAGCAGAGTTCACCCCTCCACTTT	CASKQSSPLHF
TRBJ2-7	TRBV6-5	TRBD2	few	TGTGCCAGCAGGAGAGCGGGGGGGGACGAGCAGTACTTC	CASRRAGGDEQYF
TRBJ2-7	TRBV11-2	-	-	TGTGCCAGCAGCTTTCGTCTGGCGGGACCGTACGAGCAGTACTTC	CASSFRLAGPYEQYF
TRBJ1-1	TRBV29-1	TRBD1	many	TGCAGCGTGCCGGGACAGGGTACTGAAGCTTTCTTT	CSVPGQGTEAFF
TRBJ1-5	TRBV12-3/TRBV12-4	TRBD1	-	TGTGCCAGCAGTGAAAGGGGACAGGTTAATCAGCCCCAGCATTTT	CASSERGQVNQPQHF
TRBJ2-7	TRBV19	-	-	TGTGCCAGTAGTAATTACATATCCTACGAGCAGTACTTC	CASSNYISYEQYF
TRBJ2-7	TRBV7-6	TRBD2	few	TGTGCCAGCAGCCCGTTAACTAGCGGGGGGACCTACGAGCAGTACTTC	CASSPLTSGGTYEQYF
TRBJ2-2	TRBV5-1	TRBD2	once	TGCGCCAGCAGCATAGGACTAGCGGGATCCACCGGGGAGCTGTTTTTT	CASSIGLAGSTGELFF
TRBJ1-1	TRBV29-1	TRBD1	-	TGCAGCAGTTTAGGGGGCCCTAACACTGAAGCTTTCTTT	CSSLGGPNTEAFF
TRBJ1-6	TRBV7-8	-	-	TGTGCCAGCAGCTTAGATTCGGGGGACTTTGCACCCCTCCACTTT	CASSLDSGDFAPLHF
TRBJ2-7	TRBV2	TRBD1	-	TGTGCCAGCAAGATAGGGACAGCGTTGACCTACGAGCAGTACTTC	CASKIGTALTYEQYF
TRBJ2-7	TRBV20-1	-	-	TGCAGTGCTAGAGCGATCAGGGACCGCGAGCAGTACTTC	CSARAIRDREQYF
TRBJ1-4	TRBV12-3/TRBV12-4	-	few	TGTGCCAGCAGCCCCAGGGAAGGTGAAAAACTGTTTTTT	CASSPREGEKLFF
TRBJ1-5	TRBV2	-	many	TGTGCCAGCAGTGAACCAAGGTACACGCCCCAGCATTTT	CASSEPRYTPQHF
TRBJ2-6	TRBV6-5	-	-	TGTGCCAGCAGTTACCCCCGGGGCTCTGGGGCCAACGTCCTGACTTTC	CASSYPRGSGANVLTF
TRBJ2-5	TRBV29-1	-	few	TGCAGCGTTGAAGATCTTCAGGGGACTAAGGAGACCCAGTACTTC	CSVEDLQGTKETQYF
TRBJ1-6	TRBV25-1	TRBD1	-	TGTGCCAGCGTCGGGACAGGGGATTTGCATTCACCCCTCCACTTT	CASVGTGDLHSPLHF
TRBJ2-5	TRBV6-5	-	few	TGTGCCAGCACCCGCCCGGGGCGGGAGACCCAGTACTTC	CASTRPGRETQYF
TRBJ2-2	TRBV20-1	-	few	TGCAGTGCTCCCGAGCGAGACACCGGGGAGCTGTTTTTT	CSAPERDTGELFF
TRBJ2-5	TRBV5-5	TRBD1	-	TGTGCCAGCAGCTCCAGGGGGAGCGAGACCCAGTACTTC	CASSSRGSETQYF
TRBJ2-5	TRBV20-1	-	-	TGCAGTGCTAGAGATCTTCGAGGGGGGGACAATGAGCAGTACTTC	CSARDLRGGDNEQYF
TRBJ1-3	TRBV10-3	-	-	TGTGCCATCAGTGCGGACAGTCGAAACACCATATATTTT	CAISADSRNTIYF